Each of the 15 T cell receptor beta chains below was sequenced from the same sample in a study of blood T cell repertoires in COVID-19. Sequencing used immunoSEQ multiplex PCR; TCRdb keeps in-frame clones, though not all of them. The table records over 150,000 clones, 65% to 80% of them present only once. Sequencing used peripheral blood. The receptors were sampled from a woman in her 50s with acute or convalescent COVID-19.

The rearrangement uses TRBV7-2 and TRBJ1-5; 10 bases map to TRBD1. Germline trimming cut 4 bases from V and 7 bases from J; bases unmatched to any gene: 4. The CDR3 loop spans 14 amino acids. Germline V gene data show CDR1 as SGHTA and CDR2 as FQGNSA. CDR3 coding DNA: TGTGCCAGCAGCTGGACAGGGGGAGACCAGCCCCAGCATTTT. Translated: CASSWTGGDQPQHF. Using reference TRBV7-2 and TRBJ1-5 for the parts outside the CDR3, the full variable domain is GAGVSQSPSNKVTEKGKDVELRCDPISGHTALYWYRQSLGQGLEFLIYFQGNSAPDKSGLPSDRFSAERTGGSVSTLTIQRTQQEDSAVYLCASSWTGGDQPQHFGDGTRLSIL.

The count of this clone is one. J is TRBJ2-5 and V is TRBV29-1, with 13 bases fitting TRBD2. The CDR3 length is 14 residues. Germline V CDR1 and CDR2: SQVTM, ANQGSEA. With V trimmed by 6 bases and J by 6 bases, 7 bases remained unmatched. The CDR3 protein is CSVHPGLAGKTQYF. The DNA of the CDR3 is TGCAGCGTACATCCGGGACTAGCGGGGAAGACCCAGTACTTC.

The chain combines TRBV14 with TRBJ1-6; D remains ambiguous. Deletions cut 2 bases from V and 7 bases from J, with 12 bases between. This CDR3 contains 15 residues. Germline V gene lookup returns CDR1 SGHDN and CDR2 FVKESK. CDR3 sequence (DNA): TGTGCCAGCAGCCAATTTGAGGCTGGCAATTCACCCCTCCACTTT. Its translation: CASSQFEAGNSPLHF.

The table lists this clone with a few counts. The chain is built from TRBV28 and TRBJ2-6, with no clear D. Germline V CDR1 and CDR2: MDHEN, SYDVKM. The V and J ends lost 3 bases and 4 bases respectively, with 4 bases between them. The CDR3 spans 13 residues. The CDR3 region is CASSFRGANVLTF. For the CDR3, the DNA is TGTGCCAGCAGTTTCAGGGGGGCCAACGTCCTGACTTTC. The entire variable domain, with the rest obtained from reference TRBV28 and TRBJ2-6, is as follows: DVKVTQSSRYLVKRTGEKVFLECVQDMDHENMFWYRQDPGLGLRLIYFSYDVKMKEKGDIPEGYSVSREKKERFSLILESASTNQTSMYLCASSFRGANVLTFGAGSRLTVL.

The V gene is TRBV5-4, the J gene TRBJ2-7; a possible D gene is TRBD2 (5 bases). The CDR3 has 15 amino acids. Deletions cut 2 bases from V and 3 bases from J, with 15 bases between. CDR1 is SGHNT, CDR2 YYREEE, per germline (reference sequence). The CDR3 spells CASSFGLLNNYEQYF. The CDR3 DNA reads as TGTGCCAGCAGCTTCGGACTCCTCAATAACTACGAGCAGTACTTC.

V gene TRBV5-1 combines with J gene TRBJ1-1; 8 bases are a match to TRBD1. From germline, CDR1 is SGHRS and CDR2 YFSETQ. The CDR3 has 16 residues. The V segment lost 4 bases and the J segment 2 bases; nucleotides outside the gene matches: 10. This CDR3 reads CASSVRDRMSNTEAFF. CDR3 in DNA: TGCGCCAGCAGCGTCCGGGACAGGATGTCCAACACTGAAGCTTTCTTT.

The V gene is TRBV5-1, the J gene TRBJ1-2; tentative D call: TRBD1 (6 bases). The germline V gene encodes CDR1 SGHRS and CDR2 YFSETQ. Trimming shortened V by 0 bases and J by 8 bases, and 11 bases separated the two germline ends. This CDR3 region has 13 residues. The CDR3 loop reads CASSLVGARGYTF. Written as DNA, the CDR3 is TGCGCCAGCAGCTTGGTGGGGGCGCGCGGCTACACCTTC.

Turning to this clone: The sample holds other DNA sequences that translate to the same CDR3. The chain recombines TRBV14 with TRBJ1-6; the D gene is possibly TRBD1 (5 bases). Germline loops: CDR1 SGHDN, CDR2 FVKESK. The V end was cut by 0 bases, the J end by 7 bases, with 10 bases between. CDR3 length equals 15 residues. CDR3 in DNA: TGTGCCAGCAGCCAAGAAAGGGGAGGGAATTCACCCCTCCACTTT. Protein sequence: CASSQERGGNSPLHF. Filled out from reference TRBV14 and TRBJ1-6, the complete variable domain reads EAGVTQFPSHSVIEKGQTVTLRCDPISGHDNLYWYRRVMGKEIKFLLHFVKESKQDESGMPNNRFLAERTGGTYSTLKVQPAELEDSGVYFCASSQERGGNSPLHFGNGTRLTVT.

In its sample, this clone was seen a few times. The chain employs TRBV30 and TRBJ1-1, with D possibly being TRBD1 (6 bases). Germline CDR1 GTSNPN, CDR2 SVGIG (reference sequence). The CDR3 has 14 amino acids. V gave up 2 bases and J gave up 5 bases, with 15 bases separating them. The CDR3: CAWSLGGFGTEAFF. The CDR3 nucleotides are TGTGCCTGGAGTCTAGGGGGATTTGGGACTGAAGCTTTCTTT. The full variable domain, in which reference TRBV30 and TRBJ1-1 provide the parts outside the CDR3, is SQTIHQWPATLVQPVGSPLSLECTVEGTSNPNLYWYRQAAGRGLQLLFYSVGIGQISSEVPQNLSASRPQDRQFILSSKKLLLSDSGFYLCAWSLGGFGTEAFFGQGTRLTVV.

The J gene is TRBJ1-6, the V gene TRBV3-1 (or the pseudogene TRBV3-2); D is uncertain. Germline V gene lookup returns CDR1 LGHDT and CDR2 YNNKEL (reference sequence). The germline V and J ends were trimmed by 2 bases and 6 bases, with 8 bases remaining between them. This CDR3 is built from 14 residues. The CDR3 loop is CASSQRGSNSPLHF. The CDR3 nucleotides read TGTGCCAGCAGCCAACGAGGGAGTAATTCACCCCTCCACTTT.

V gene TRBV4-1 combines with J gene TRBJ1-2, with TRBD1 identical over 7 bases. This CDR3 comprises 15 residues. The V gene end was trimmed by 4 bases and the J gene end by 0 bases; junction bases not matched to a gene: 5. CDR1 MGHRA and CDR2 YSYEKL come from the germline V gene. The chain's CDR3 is CASSPRQGSNYGYTF. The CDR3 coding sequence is TGCGCCAGCAGCCCTAGACAGGGATCTAACTATGGCTACACCTTC.

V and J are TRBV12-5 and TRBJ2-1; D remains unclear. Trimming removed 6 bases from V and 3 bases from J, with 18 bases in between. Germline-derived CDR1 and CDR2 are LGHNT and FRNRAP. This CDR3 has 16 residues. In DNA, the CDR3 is TGTGCTAGTGGCCTTATCCATGGCCAGTTCTACAATGAGCAGTTCTTC. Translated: CASGLIHGQFYNEQFF.

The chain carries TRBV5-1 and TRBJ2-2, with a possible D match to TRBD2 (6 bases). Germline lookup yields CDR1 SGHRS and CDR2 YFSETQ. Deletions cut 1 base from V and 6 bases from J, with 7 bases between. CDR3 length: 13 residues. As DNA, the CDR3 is TGCGCCAGCAGCTTGACGGGGGCCGGGGAGCTGTTTTTT. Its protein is CASSLTGAGELFF.

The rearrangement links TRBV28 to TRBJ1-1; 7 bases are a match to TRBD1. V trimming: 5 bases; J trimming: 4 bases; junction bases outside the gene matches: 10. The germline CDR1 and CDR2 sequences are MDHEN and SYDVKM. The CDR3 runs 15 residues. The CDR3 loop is CASSPARGQATEAFF. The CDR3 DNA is TGTGCCAGCAGTCCAGCGAGAGGACAGGCCACTGAAGCTTTCTTT.

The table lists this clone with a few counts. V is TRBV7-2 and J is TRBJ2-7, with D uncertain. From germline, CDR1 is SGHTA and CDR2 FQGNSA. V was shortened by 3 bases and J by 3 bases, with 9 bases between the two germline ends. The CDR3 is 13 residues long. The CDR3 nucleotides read TGTGCCAGCAGCTTGGGCAAGAACTACGAGCAGTACTTC. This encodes CASSLGKNYEQYF.